The clone carrying this TCR beta chain was recorded many times. Its specificity is not known. Every diagnosis used clinical symptoms, serum thyroxine and TRAb, thyroid ultrasound and orbital computed tomography. There were TCR beta CDR3 regions amplified from RNA transcripts. RT-PCR in the first round (using the HTBI primer set) targeted the TCR CDR3. TCRdb fed the multiplex PCR reads into MiXCR, producing one record per CDR3 protein. The table includes some 740,000 distinct CDR3 sequences, approximately 15% detected once. This specimen comes from a study of T cells in Graves' hyperthyroidism and ophthalmopathy. Looked up from germline, CDR1 is PRHDT and CDR2 is FYEKMQ (reference sequence). V gave up 5 bases and J gave up 4 bases; unmatched junction bases: 8. CDR3 length equals 16 residues. Study-wide results and caveats: In the blood, most expanded thyroid clonotypes above 0.001 appeared as well.

The sequencing input was blood. This clonotype originated in a woman younger than 30 with Graves' hyperthyroidism. The chain uses TRBV13 and TRBJ2-1; 10 bases agree with TRBD2. DNA for the CDR3: TGTGCCAGCAGCGGCCACGGACTAGCGGTGTACAATGAGCAGTTCTTC. This gives the protein CASSGHGLAVYNEQFF.